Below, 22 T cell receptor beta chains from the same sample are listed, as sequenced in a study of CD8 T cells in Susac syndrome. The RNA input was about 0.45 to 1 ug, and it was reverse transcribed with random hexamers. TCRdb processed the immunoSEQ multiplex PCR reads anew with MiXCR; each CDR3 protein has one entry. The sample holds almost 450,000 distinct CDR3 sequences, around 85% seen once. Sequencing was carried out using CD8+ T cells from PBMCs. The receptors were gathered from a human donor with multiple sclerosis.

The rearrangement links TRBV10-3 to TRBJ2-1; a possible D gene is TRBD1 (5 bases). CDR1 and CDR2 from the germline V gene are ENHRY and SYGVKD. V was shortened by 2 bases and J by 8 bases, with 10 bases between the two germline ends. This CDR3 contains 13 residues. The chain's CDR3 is CAISEIQGDEQFF. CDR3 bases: TGTGCCATCAGTGAGATCCAAGGGGATGAGCAGTTCTTC.

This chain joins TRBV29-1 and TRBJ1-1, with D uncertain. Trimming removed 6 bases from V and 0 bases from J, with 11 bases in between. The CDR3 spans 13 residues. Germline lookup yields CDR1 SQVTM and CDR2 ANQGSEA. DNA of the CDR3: TGCAGCGTCCCGACATCGCTGAACACTGAAGCTTTCTTT. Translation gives CSVPTSLNTEAFF.

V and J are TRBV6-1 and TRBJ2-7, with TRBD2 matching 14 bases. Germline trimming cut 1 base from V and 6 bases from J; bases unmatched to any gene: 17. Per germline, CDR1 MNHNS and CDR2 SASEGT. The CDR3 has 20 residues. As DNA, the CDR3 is TGTGCCAGCAGTGAAGATTCCCGGTGGGTCGGACTAGCGGGAGGAGGCGAGCAGTACTTC. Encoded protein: CASSEDSRWVGLAGGGEQYF.

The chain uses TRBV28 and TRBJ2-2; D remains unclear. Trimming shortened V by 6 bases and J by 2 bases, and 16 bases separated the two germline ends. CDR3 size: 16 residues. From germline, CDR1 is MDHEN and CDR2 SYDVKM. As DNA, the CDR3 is TGTGCCAGCAGGGGGTTCGAGGCCTTAAACACCGGGGAGCTGTTTTTT. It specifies CASRGFEALNTGELFF.

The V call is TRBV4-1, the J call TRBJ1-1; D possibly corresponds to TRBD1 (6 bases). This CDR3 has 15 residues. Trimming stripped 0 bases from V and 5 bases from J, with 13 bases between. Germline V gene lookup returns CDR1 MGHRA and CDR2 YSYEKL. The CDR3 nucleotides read TGCGCCAGCAGCCAAGATGCAGGGGCAGAAACTGAAGCTTTCTTT. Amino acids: CASSQDAGAETEAFF.

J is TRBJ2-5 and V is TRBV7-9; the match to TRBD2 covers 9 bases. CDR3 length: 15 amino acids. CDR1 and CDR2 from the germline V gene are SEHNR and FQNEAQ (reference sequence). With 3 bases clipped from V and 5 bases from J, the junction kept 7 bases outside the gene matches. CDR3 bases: TGTGCCAGCAGCTTTTTCCCTAGCGGGAACGAGACCCAGTACTTC. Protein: CASSFFPSGNETQYF. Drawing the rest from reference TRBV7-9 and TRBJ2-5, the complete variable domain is DTGVSQNPRHKITKRGQNVTFRCDPISEHNRLYWYRQTLGQGPEFLTYFQNEAQLEKSRLLSDRFSAERPKGSFSTLEIQRTEQGDSAMYLCASSFFPSGNETQYFGPGTRLLVL.

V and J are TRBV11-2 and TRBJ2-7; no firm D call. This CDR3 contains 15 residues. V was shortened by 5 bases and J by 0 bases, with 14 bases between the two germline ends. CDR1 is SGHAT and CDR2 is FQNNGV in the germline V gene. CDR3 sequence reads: CASSTTDESSYEQYF. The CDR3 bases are TGTGCCAGCAGCACGACGGATGAAAGCTCCTACGAGCAGTACTTC.

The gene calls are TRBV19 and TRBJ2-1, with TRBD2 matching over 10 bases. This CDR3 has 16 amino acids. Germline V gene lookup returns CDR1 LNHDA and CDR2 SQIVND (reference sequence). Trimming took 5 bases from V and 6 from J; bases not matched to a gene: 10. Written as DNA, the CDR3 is TGTGCCAGTAGTTTTCTAGCGGGGGAAGGGTTCAATGAGCAGTTCTTC. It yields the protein CASSFLAGEGFNEQFF.

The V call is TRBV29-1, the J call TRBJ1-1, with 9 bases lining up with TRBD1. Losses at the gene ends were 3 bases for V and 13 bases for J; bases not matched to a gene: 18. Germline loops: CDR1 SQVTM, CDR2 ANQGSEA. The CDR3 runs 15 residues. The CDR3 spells CSVDPLNRGRSGVFF. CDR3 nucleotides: TGCAGCGTTGATCCGTTGAACAGGGGGCGGTCCGGGGTTTTCTTT.

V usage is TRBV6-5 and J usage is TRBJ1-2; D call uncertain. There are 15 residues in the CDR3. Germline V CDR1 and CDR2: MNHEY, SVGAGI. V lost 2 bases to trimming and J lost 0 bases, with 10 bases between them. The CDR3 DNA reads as TGTGCCAGCAGTTACATGGCTGCCGCTAACTATGGCTACACCTTC. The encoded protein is CASSYMAAANYGYTF.

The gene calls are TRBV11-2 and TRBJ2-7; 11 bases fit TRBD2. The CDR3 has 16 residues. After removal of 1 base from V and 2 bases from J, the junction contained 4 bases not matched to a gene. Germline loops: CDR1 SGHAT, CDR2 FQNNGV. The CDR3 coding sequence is TGTGCCAGCAGCTTAGTGACTAGCGGGGACACCTACGAGCAGTACTTC. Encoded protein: CASSLVTSGDTYEQYF.

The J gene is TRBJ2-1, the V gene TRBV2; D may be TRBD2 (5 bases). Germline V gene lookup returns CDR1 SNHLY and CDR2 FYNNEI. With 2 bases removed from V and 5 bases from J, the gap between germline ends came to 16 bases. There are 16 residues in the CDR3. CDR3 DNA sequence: TGTGCCAGCAGTGAATGGGAGACTACAATTAACAATGAGCAGTTCTTC. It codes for CASSEWETTINNEQFF. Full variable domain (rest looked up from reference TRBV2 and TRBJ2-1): EPEVTQTPSHQVTQMGQEVILRCVPISNHLYFYWYRQILGQKVEFLVSFYNNEISEKSEIFDDQFSVERPDGSNFTLKIRSTKLEDSAMYFCASSEWETTINNEQFFGPGTRLTVL.

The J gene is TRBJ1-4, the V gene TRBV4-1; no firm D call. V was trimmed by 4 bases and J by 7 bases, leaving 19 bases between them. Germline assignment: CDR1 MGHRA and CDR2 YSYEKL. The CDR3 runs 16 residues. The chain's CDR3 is CASSLDPTAMGEKLFF. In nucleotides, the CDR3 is TGCGCCAGCAGCCTCGACCCGACGGCGATGGGTGAAAAACTGTTTTTT.

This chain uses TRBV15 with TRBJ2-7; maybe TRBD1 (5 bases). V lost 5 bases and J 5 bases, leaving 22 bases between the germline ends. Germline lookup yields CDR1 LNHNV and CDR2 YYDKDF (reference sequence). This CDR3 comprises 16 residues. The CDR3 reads CATSGKQETLWDEQYF. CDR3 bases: TGTGCCACCAGCGGCAAACAGGAAACCTTATGGGACGAGCAGTACTTC.

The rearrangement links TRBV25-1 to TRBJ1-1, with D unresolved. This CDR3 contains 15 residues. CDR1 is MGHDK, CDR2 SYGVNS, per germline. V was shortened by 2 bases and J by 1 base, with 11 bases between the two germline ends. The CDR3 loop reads CASSERRWGNTEAFF. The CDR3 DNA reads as TGTGCCAGCAGTGAACGCCGTTGGGGGAACACTGAAGCTTTCTTT. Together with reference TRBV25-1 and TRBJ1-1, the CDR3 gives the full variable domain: EADIYQTPRYLVIGTGKKITLECSQTMGHDKMYWYQQDPGMELHLIHYSYGVNSTEKGDLSSESTVSRIRTEHFPLTLESARPSHTSQYLCASSERRWGNTEAFFGQGTRLTVV.

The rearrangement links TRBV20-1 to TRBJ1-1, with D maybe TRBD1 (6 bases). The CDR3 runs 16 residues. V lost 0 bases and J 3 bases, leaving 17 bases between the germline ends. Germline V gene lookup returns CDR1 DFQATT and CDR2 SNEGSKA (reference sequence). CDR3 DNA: TGCAGTGCTAGAGATCCCCAGGGGAGGTTCGACACTGAAGCTTTCTTT. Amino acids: CSARDPQGRFDTEAFF.

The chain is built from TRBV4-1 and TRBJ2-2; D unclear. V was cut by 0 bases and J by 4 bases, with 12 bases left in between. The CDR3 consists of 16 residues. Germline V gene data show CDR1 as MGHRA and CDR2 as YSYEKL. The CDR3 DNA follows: TGCGCCAGCAGCCAAGATCACCGACCAAGCACCGGGGAGCTGTTTTTT. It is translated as CASSQDHRPSTGELFF.

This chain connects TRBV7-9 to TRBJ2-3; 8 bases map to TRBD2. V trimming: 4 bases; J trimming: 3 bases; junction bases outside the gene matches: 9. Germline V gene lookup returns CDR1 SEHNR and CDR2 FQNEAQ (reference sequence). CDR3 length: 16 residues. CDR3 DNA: TGTGCCAGCAGCTCCCGAAGCGGGGGCCCAACAGATACGCAGTATTTT. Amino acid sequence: CASSSRSGGPTDTQYF.

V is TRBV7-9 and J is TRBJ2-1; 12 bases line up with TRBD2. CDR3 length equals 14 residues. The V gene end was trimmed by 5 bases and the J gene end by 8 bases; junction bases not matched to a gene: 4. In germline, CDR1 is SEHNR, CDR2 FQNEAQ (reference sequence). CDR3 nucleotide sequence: TGTGCCAGCAGCCCGACTAGCGGGAGTGATGAGCAGTTCTTC. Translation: CASSPTSGSDEQFF.

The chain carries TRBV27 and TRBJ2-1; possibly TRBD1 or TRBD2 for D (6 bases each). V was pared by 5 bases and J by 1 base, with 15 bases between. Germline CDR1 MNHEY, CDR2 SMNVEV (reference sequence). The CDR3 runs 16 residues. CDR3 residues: CASSILSGASYNEQFF. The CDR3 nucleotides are TGTGCCAGCAGTATCCTTTCGGGGGCGTCCTACAATGAGCAGTTCTTC.

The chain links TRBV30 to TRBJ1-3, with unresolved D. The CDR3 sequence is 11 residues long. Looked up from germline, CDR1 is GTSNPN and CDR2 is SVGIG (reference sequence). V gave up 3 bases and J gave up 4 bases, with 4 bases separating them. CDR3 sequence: CAWRAGNTIYF. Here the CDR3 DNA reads TGTGCCTGGAGAGCGGGAAACACCATATATTTT.

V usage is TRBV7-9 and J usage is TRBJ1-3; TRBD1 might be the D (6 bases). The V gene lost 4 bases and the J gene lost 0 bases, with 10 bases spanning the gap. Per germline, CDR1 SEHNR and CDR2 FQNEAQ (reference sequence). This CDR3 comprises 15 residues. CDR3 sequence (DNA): TGTGCCAGCAGCTCCGGACAGAGCTCTGGAAACACCATATATTTT. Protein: CASSSGQSSGNTIYF.